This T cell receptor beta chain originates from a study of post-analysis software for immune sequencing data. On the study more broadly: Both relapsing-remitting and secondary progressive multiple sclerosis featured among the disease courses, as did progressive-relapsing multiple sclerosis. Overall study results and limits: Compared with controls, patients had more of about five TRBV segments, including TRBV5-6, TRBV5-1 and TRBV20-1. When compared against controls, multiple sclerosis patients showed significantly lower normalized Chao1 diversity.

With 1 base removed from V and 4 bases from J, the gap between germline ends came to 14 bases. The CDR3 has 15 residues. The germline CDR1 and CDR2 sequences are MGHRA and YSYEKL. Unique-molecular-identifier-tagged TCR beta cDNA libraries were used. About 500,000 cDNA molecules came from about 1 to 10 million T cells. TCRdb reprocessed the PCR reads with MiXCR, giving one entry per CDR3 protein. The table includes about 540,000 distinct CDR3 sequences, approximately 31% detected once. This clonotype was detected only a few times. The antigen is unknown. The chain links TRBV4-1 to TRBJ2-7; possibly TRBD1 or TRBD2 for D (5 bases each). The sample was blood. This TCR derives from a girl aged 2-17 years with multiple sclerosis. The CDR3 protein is CASSQVLGEGYEQYF. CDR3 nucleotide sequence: TGCGCCAGCAGCCAAGTGCTGGGAGAGGGGTACGAGCAGTACTTC.